This T cell receptor (beta chain) was observed in a study of T cells after yellow fever vaccination. Whole-study findings and limits: Overall, a small share of clonotypes was seen in both CD4 and CD8 compartments. In post-booster samples, most primary-vaccination clones reappeared (approximately 96% CD4, 70% to 90% CD8).

The V gene's germline CDR1 is SEHNR and CDR2 FQNEAQ (reference sequence). This CDR3 is 13 amino acids long. The ends were cut back, 7 bases at V and 8 bases at J, with 15 bases in the middle. The table lists this clonotype with a few counts. Its target is unknown. They built TCR cDNA with 5'RACE template switching, a step that put in a universal primer site and UMIs. TCRdb independently ran MiXCR on the 5' RACE reads; one entry per CDR3 protein. The profile shows 150,000 to 200,000 distinct CDR3 sequences, approximately 10% of them singletons. The starting material was CD8+ T cells sorted from PBMCs, obtained 15 days after the yellow fever booster vaccination. The rearrangement uses TRBV7-9 and TRBJ2-1; TRBD1 might be the D (6 bases). This sequence originates from a young man who received the YFV17D yellow fever vaccine. The CDR3 region is CASMTGPVDEQFF. The CDR3 DNA reads TGTGCCAGCATGACAGGTCCGGTTGATGAGCAGTTCTTC.